This T cell receptor beta chain comes out of a study of OX40 agonist ivuxolimab in advanced cancers. To note about this clone: The target antigen is unknown.

The CDR3 length is 13 residues. Germline V gene data show CDR1 as ENHRY and CDR2 as SYGVKD. With 7 bases removed from V and 0 bases from J, the gap between germline ends came to 10 bases. Repertoires were generated with immunoSEQ multiplex PCR, while TCRdb's copy carries only in-frame clones and drops some. Here the sample spans under 30,000 clones, more than 75% being singletons. Regarding the study as a whole: Antigen specificity remained undetermined for the expanded peripheral T cells.

The sample was CD4+ or CD8+ T cells sorted from blood, taken in a trial of the OX40 agonist ivuxolimab. The receptor was isolated from an adult with an advanced solid tumor such as melanoma, head and neck, liver or kidney cancer. V and J are TRBV10-3 and TRBJ2-7, with D uncertain. CDR3: CAIMEQSSYEQYF. For the CDR3, the DNA is TGTGCCATCATGGAGCAGAGCTCCTACGAGCAGTACTTC.